A single sample gave rise to the 31 T cell receptor beta chains below, sequenced in a study of blood T cell repertoires in COVID-19. Assay: immunoSEQ multiplex PCR; the TCRdb copy retains only in-frame clones and omits some. The table has 60,000 to 75,000 clones, 87% seen once; the top ten hold 3.4%. Sequenced input: peripheral blood. These receptors all stem from a woman aged 45-65 years with COVID-19, enrolled during active disease.

This chain uses TRBV5-6 with TRBJ2-5, with D possibly being TRBD1 (6 bases). The CDR3 is made up of 13 amino acids. Germline loops: CDR1 SGHDT, CDR2 YYEEEE. Trimming took off 0 bases at V and 6 bases at J, with 9 bases between the two ends. This chain's CDR3 is CASSLGGPKTQYF. As DNA, the CDR3 is TGTGCCAGCAGCTTGGGGGGGCCCAAGACCCAGTACTTC.

This sequence joins TRBV5-4 and TRBJ1-3; 7 nucleotides line up with TRBD1. This CDR3 contains 13 residues. CDR1 SGHNT and CDR2 YYREEE come from the germline V gene (reference sequence). V was clipped by 4 bases and J by 6 bases; unmatched bases: 4. This CDR3 reads CASSRTGVNTIYF. As DNA, the CDR3 is TGTGCCAGCAGCCGTACAGGGGTAAACACCATATATTTT.

The sample holds one count of this clone. The chain links TRBV7-8 to TRBJ1-1; TRBD1 agrees at 9 bases. CDR1 and CDR2 from the germline V gene are SGHVS and FQNEAQ. With 10 bases clipped from V and 7 bases from J, the junction kept 7 bases outside the gene matches. The CDR3 sequence is 12 residues long. Here the CDR3 DNA reads TGTGCCACCTTGGGGGACAGGGATGAAGCTTTCTTT. Encoded protein: CATLGDRDEAFF.

This clone appeared a few times. The genes are TRBV5-1 and TRBJ2-1, with TRBD2 as a possible D gene (5 bases). Germline V lookup: CDR1 SGHRS, CDR2 YFSETQ. CDR3 length: 15 residues. V gave up 0 bases and J gave up 0 bases, with 7 bases separating them. CDR3 loop: CASSLGLSSYNEQFF. The CDR3 DNA reads TGCGCCAGCAGCTTGGGACTAAGCTCCTACAATGAGCAGTTCTTC.

CDR3 DNA sequence: TGTGCCAGCGTTTGGGGGGCCTACAATGAGCAGTTCTTC. This gives the protein CASVWGAYNEQFF. The chain employs TRBV5-8 and TRBJ2-1; possible D gene TRBD2, 6 bases. From germline, CDR1 is SGHTS and CDR2 YDEGEE. This CDR3 has 13 amino acids. With 7 bases removed from V and 2 bases from J, the gap between germline ends came to 10 bases.

The chain couples TRBV27 to TRBJ2-1; D unresolved. Germline V gives CDR1 MNHEY, CDR2 SMNVEV (reference sequence). This CDR3 has 15 residues. The V end was cut by 0 bases, the J end by 0 bases, with 6 bases between. In DNA, the CDR3 is TGTGCCAGCAGTTTATCTGCTAGCTCCTACAATGAGCAGTTCTTC. Protein product: CASSLSASSYNEQFF.

The chain links TRBV11-2 to TRBJ2-1, with 7 bases fitting TRBD1. The CDR3 sequence is 14 residues long. The trim removed 5 bases at V and 7 bases at J, leaving 8 bases unmatched. Germline values: CDR1 SGHAT, CDR2 FQNNGV. The CDR3 loop is CASSPISGGNEQFF. Here the CDR3 DNA reads TGTGCCAGCAGCCCAATTTCAGGGGGTAATGAGCAGTTCTTC.

The genes are TRBV19 and TRBJ2-2; TRBD1 might be the D (6 bases). Germline V lookup: CDR1 LNHDA, CDR2 SQIVND (reference sequence). The CDR3 totals 16 residues. Trimming left V 6 bases short and J 1 base short, with 15 bases between. The CDR3: CASSIRGWGNTGELFF. In nucleotides, the CDR3 is TGTGCCAGTAGCATCAGGGGATGGGGGAACACCGGGGAGCTGTTTTTT.

In regard to this clone: Other DNA sequences in the same sample also yield this CDR3. The CDR3 nucleotides read TGTGCCAGCAGCTTCCTAGGGGGCGAGCAGTACTTC. This gives the protein CASSFLGGEQYF. The V and J genes are TRBV27 and TRBJ2-7; a weak D match, TRBD1 (6 bases). V gave up 6 bases and J gave up 6 bases, with 12 bases separating them. This CDR3 is built from 12 residues. CDR1 and CDR2 from the germline V gene are MNHEY and SMNVEV (reference sequence).

About this clone itself: The junction shows a germline mismatch at one end, possibly a read error. V is TRBV28 and J is TRBJ2-7; TRBD2 agrees at 9 bases. The CDR3 runs 20 residues. Germline CDR1 MDHEN, CDR2 SYDVKM. CDR3 sequence (DNA): TGTGCCAGCAGTTCACTAAGGTTGGAGAGGGGACGCCCCAAGGTAGCGGGAGATAACTTC. As protein: CASSSLRLERGRPKVAGDNF.

The chain employs TRBV14 and TRBJ1-2; 7 bases fit TRBD1. Trimming removed 8 bases from V and 3 bases from J; junction bases left unmatched: 15. The germline CDR1 and CDR2 sequences are SGHDN and FVKESK. The CDR3 totals 16 residues. This CDR3 reads CASPARKEGAYYGYTF. The CDR3 bases are TGTGCCAGCCCCGCCCGGAAGGAGGGGGCTTACTATGGCTACACCTTC.

The chain combines TRBV5-5 with TRBJ2-3, with TRBD2 as a possible D gene (5 bases). This CDR3 has 14 residues. The ends were cut back, 0 bases at V and 4 bases at J, with 9 bases in the middle. Germline V gene data show CDR1 as SGHKS and CDR2 as YYEKEE (reference sequence). CDR3 sequence: CASSLVGAADTQYF. The CDR3 nucleotides are TGTGCCAGCAGCTTGGTTGGAGCGGCAGATACGCAGTATTTT.

The table lists this clone with a few counts. The chain has TRBV5-1 and TRBJ2-1; D is perhaps TRBD1 (6 bases). Trimming took 3 bases from V and 2 from J, leaving 12 bases between them. From germline, CDR1 is SGHRS and CDR2 YFSETQ. The CDR3 covers 15 residues. CDR3 bases: TGCGCCAGCAGCTCCCAGGGGAAACCCTACAATGAGCAGTTCTTC. This encodes CASSSQGKPYNEQFF.

The chain is built from TRBV11-3 and TRBJ2-2, with 7 bases identical to TRBD1. CDR1 is SGHNT and CDR2 is YENEEA in the germline V gene. Unmatched junction bases numbered 4, after V lost 6 bases and J lost 0 bases. This CDR3 comprises 15 residues. The CDR3 DNA reads TGTGCCAGCAGGGATGGGACAGCGAACACCGGGGAGCTGTTTTTT. This translates into CASRDGTANTGELFF.

Turning to this clone: At one end the junction does not follow the germline gene, possibly because of a read error. The V and J genes are TRBV19 and TRBJ1-1; no clear D. Germline V gives CDR1 LNHDA, CDR2 SQIVND (reference sequence). The CDR3 extends over 13 amino acids. The CDR3 is CASRIDGNTEAFF. The CDR3 DNA is TGTGCCAGTAGGATAGACGGGAACACTGAAGCTTTCTTT. Together with reference TRBV19 and TRBJ1-1, the CDR3 gives the full variable domain: DGGITQSPKYLFRKEGQNVTLSCEQNLNHDAMYWYRQDPGQGLRLIYYSQIVNDFQKGDIAEGYSVSREKKESFPLTVTSAQKNPTAFYLCASRIDGNTEAFFGQGTRLTVV.

This clone was counted between two and nine times. The rearrangement uses TRBV4-1 and TRBJ2-7, with 8 bases fitting TRBD1. The junction had 7 bases not matched to a gene; V was cut back by 1 base and J by 5 bases. Germline V gene sequence: CDR1 MGHRA, CDR2 YSYEKL. The CDR3 spans 15 residues. CDR3 amino acids: CASSQVSGQANEQYF. CDR3 bases: TGCGCCAGCAGCCAAGTCTCGGGACAGGCCAACGAGCAGTACTTC.

The V and J genes are TRBV19 and TRBJ1-2; D is unclear. The germline CDR1 and CDR2 sequences are LNHDA and SQIVND (reference sequence). CDR3 length equals 15 residues. Deletions cut 1 base from V and 7 bases from J, with 16 bases between. In DNA, the CDR3 is TGTGCCAGTAGTATAGTAGGAGGGATCAGTCCTGGCTACACCTTC. It specifies CASSIVGGISPGYTF.

V and J are TRBV3-1 (or the pseudogene TRBV3-2) and TRBJ2-7; 9 nucleotides agree with TRBD2. With V trimmed by 3 bases and J by 4 bases, 7 bases remained unmatched. The CDR3 spans 15 residues. The V gene's germline CDR1 is LGHDT and CDR2 YNNKEL (reference sequence). The CDR3 reads CASSHLAGVGYEQYF. Written as DNA, the CDR3 is TGTGCCAGCAGCCATTTAGCGGGAGTGGGTTACGAGCAGTACTTC.

CDR3 in DNA: TGTGCCAGCAGCGCGGATAGCGGGAGCTCCTACAATGAGCAGTTCTTC. It encodes CASSADSGSSYNEQFF. The chain employs TRBV9 and TRBJ2-1, with 9 bases aligning to TRBD2. Germline trimming cut 3 bases from V and 0 bases from J; bases unmatched to any gene: 4. CDR1 and CDR2 from the germline V gene are SGDLS and YYNGEE. The CDR3 extends over 16 amino acids.

This chain joins TRBV6-5 and TRBJ1-2, with a possible D match to TRBD1 (5 bases). The ends were cut back, 2 bases at V and 4 bases at J, with 8 bases in the middle. The CDR3 contains 13 residues. CDR1 is MNHEY, CDR2 SVGAGI, per germline. Written as DNA, the CDR3 is TGTGCCAGCAGTTACGGGGCCACCTATGGCTACACCTTC. Protein: CASSYGATYGYTF.

CDR3 sequence reads: CASSDRRREKVNEQFF. The CDR3 DNA is TGTGCCAGCAGCGACAGGCGGCGGGAGAAGGTCAATGAGCAGTTCTTC. The V gene is TRBV7-9, the J gene TRBJ2-1; tentatively, D is TRBD2 (7 bases). Germline CDR1 and CDR2: SEHNR and FQNEAQ (reference sequence). The V end was cut by 5 bases, the J end by 6 bases, with 20 bases between. This CDR3 is built from 16 residues.

V gene TRBV5-1 combines with J gene TRBJ2-3; 9 positions agree with TRBD2. V lost 4 bases and J lost 3; bases outside the gene matches: 9. The CDR3 runs to 16 residues. The germline gives CDR1 SGHRS, CDR2 YFSETQ. This CDR3 reads CASSAPGGRATDTQYF. In DNA form, the CDR3 reads TGCGCCAGCAGCGCCCCTGGCGGGAGGGCGACAGATACGCAGTATTTT.

The V gene is TRBV18, the J gene TRBJ1-5; 9 bases align to TRBD1. The CDR3 is 15 residues long. V was clipped by 6 bases and J by 6 bases; unmatched bases: 9. The germline CDR1 and CDR2 sequences are KGHSH and LQKENI. The CDR3 DNA reads TGTGCCAGCTCGTTAGGACAGGGGACAGGTCAGCCCCAGCATTTT. Translation: CASSLGQGTGQPQHF.

This clone was observed a single time. The rearrangement uses TRBV5-4 and TRBJ2-1; 8 bases are a match to TRBD2. The germline V gene encodes CDR1 SGHNT and CDR2 YYREEE (reference sequence). The CDR3 extends over 14 amino acids. Unmatched junction bases numbered 5, after V lost 4 bases and J lost 5 bases. Here the CDR3 reads CASSETSENNEQFF. The CDR3 DNA is TGTGCCAGCAGCGAGACTAGCGAAAACAATGAGCAGTTCTTC.

The chain employs TRBV19 and TRBJ1-2; the D gene is possibly TRBD1 (5 bases). The V end was cut by 7 bases, the J end by 3 bases, with 12 bases between. This CDR3 spans 13 amino acids. Germline V gene data show CDR1 as LNHDA and CDR2 as SQIVND (reference sequence). The CDR3 spells CASTSQGYYGYTF. CDR3 DNA: TGTGCCAGTACTAGTCAGGGATACTATGGCTACACCTTC.

The chain links TRBV28 to TRBJ2-5; 7 bases agree with TRBD1. Unmatched junction bases numbered 5, after V lost 4 bases and J lost 3 bases. The CDR3 extends over 14 amino acids. Germline V gene data show CDR1 as MDHEN and CDR2 as SYDVKM. The CDR3 DNA sequence: TGTGCCAGCAGTTCGGACAGGCTGAAAGAGACCCAGTACTTC. It translates to CASSSDRLKETQYF.

This clone was detected only once. CDR3 in DNA: TGTGCCAGTAGTATAGACCTAGCGGGAGCCCTTTCCTACGAGCAGTACTTC. Its translation: CASSIDLAGALSYEQYF. This chain joins TRBV19 and TRBJ2-7, with TRBD2 matching 10 bases. CDR3 size: 17 residues. The junction had 6 bases not matched to a gene; V was cut back by 0 bases and J by 1 base. The germline gives CDR1 LNHDA, CDR2 SQIVND (reference sequence).

This chain links TRBV7-9 with TRBJ2-7; the match to TRBD1 covers 12 bases. The germline V gene encodes CDR1 SEHNR and CDR2 FQNEAQ (reference sequence). The CDR3 runs to 16 residues. V lost 5 bases and J lost 4; bases outside the gene matches: 9. The CDR3 bases are TGTGCCAGCAGCCCACCCACGGGACAGGGGGCTTACGAGCAGTACTTC. This codes for CASSPPTGQGAYEQYF.

V and J are TRBV3-1 (or the pseudogene TRBV3-2) and TRBJ2-3; 8 nucleotides line up with TRBD2. Germline lookup yields CDR1 LGHDT and CDR2 YNNKEL (reference sequence). The CDR3 runs 15 residues. V lost 3 bases to trimming and J lost 2 bases; unmatched junction nucleotides: 4. The CDR3 sequence: CASSHSGGITDTQYF. Here the CDR3 DNA reads TGTGCCAGCAGCCACTCGGGGGGGATCACAGATACGCAGTATTTT.

The V gene is TRBV19, the J gene TRBJ2-7; the match to TRBD2 covers 9 bases. V dropped 0 bases and J dropped 4; count of bases not matched to a gene: 13. CDR1 LNHDA and CDR2 SQIVND come from the germline V gene (reference sequence). The CDR3 is made up of 18 amino acids. CDR3 sequence (DNA): TGTGCCAGTAGTATAGACCCGGTTGGAGCGGGAGGAAGGTACGAGCAGTACTTC. As protein: CASSIDPVGAGGRYEQYF.

The rearrangement joins TRBV3-1 (or the pseudogene TRBV3-2) to TRBJ2-3, with 9 bases aligning to TRBD2. Germline values: CDR1 LGHDT, CDR2 YNNKEL (reference sequence). Germline trimming cut 5 bases from V and 1 base from J; bases unmatched to any gene: 7. The CDR3 sequence is 16 residues long. The CDR3 DNA sequence: TGTGCCAGCAGCAATCCTATAGCGGGGGGCACAGATACGCAGTATTTT. Its protein is CASSNPIAGGTDTQYF.